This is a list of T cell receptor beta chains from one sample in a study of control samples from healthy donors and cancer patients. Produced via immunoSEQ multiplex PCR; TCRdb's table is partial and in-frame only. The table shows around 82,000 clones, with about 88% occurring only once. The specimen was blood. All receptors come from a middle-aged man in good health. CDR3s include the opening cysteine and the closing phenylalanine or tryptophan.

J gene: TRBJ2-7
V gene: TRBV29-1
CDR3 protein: CSGGMSFYEQYF

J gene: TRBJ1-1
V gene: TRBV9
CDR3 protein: CASSSLRTGKRRRVTNTEAFF

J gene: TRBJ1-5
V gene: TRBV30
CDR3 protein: CAWSPPIGTDWPQHF

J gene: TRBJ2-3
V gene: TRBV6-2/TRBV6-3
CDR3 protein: CASSYGASTDTQYF

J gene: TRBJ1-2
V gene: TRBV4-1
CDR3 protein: CASSQEGPTNYGYTF

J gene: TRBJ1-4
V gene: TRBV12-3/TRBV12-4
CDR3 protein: CASILGWDWKLFF

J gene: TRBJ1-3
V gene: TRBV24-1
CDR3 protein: CATSDRGSGNTIYF

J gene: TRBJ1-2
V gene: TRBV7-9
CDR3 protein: CASSTMGGPNYGYTF

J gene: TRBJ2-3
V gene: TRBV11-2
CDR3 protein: CASSLGTVGDTQYF

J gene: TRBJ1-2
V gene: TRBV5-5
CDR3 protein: CASSLWTGAGPSYGYTF

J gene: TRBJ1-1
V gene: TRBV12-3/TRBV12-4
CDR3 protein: CASSSGNTEAFF

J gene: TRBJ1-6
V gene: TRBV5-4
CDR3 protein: CASSLEGQVYSPLHF

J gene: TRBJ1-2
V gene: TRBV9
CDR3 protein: CASSVEGLGYGYTF

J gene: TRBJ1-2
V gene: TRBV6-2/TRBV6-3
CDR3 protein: CASSYPRDRPLRYTF

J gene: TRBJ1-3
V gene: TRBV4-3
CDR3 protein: CASSQGSLSNTIYF

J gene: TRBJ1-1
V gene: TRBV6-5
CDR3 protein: CASSYSPPREIEAFF

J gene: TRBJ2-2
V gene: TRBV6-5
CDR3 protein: CASLMGTNTGELFF

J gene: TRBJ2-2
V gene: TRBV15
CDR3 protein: CATRWGRNTGELFF

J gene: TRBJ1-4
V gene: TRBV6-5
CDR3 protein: CASSLVGNAEKLFF

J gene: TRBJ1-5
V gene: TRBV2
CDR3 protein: CASSELGRSNQPQHF

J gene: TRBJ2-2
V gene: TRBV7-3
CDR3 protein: CASSDDRGLRSGELFF

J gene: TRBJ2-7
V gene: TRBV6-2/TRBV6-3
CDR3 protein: CASSYIGQGPYEQYF

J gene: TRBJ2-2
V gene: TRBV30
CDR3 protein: CAWSPSIAGTNTGELFF

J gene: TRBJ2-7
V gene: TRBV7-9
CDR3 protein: CASSLERRGSYEQYF

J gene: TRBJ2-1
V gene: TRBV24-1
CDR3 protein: CATSDVDSLTYNEQFF

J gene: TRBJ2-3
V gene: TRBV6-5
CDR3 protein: CASSYWDRVDTQYF

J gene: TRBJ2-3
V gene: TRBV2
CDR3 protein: CASSGRAAGIDTQYF

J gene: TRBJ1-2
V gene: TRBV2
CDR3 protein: CASSEARVGLYGYTF

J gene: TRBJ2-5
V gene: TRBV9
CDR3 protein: CASSPGQTAFQETQYF

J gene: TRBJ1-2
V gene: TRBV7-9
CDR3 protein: CASSLAGAPFYGYTF

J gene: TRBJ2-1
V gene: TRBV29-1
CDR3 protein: CSVRRGTGFNEQFF

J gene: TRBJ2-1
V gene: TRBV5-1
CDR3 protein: CASSLAQGEDEQFF

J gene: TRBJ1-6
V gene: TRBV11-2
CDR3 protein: CASSFGTSAYF

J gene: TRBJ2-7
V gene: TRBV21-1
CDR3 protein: CASLTGGSDEQYF

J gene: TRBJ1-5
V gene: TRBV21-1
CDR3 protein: CASSKDRDSNFNQPQHF

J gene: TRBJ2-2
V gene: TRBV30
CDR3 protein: CAWRRGSSQGTGELFF

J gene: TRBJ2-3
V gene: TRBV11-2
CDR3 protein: CASSLGGASTDTQYF

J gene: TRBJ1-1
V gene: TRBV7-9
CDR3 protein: CASSLKQDAEAFF

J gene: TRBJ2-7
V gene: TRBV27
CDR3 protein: CASSLLGRDEQYF

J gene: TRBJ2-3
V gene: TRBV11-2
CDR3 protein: CASSPAPSTDTQYF

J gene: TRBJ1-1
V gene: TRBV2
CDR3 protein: CASSEARTGGTEAFF

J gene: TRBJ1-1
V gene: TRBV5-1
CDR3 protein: CASSSKDRGGTEVFF